Described below is a single TCR beta chain sequence and its context. This sample was taken from a study of technical replicates of blood from a handful of donors. Generated by immunoSEQ multiplex PCR, the TCRdb table keeps only in-frame clones and is missing some. The sample lists tens of thousands of clones, 93% occurring once. V lost 5 bases, J lost 1 base, and 24 bases lay in between. This CDR3 spans 19 amino acids. Germline CDR1 reads LNHNV; CDR2 reads YYDKDF (reference sequence). The source is a human donor in good health. The sequenced material came from T cells isolated from PBMCs. The rearrangement links TRBV15 to TRBJ2-1; TRBD1 might be the D (7 bases). The CDR3: CATSPGGLRDAGSYNEQFF. The CDR3 DNA reads TGTGCCACCAGCCCAGGGGGGCTCCGGGACGCCGGGTCCTACAATGAGCAGTTCTTC.